This TCR beta chain was documented in a study of shared clonotypes between healthy human individuals. Study-level findings and limits: Investigators expected sequencing depth to affect clonotype sharing among donors. Sampling involved blood alone; tissue repertoires likely differ.

Germline V gene lookup returns CDR1 KGHSH and CDR2 LQKENI. The CDR3 sequence is 14 residues long. Deletions cut 5 bases from V and 3 bases from J, with 13 bases between. At deep level, the assay was performed. Repertoires were generated with immunoSEQ multiplex PCR, while TCRdb's copy carries only in-frame clones and drops some. The sample lists 2 million to 3 million clones, roughly nine tenths seen once, with around 0.14% in the top ten. For this clone: Its specificity is not known.

This sequence was found in a man younger than 30 in good health. The rearrangement uses TRBV18 and TRBJ1-1, with D unclear. The sample consisted of naive CD4+ T cells sorted from blood. Subset described: CD45RA+ positively selected. CDR3 DNA sequence: TGTGCCAGCTCAAAATACACCACTGACACTGAAGCTTTCTTT. Amino acids: CASSKYTTDTEAFF.